Presented here are 27 T cell receptor beta chains from one specimen sequenced in a study of shared clonotypes between healthy human individuals. The method was immunoSEQ multiplex PCR; TCRdb's version includes in-frame clones alone and lacks a portion of them. The sample holds about 2.2 million clones, 93% seen once. CD45RO-negative, CCR7-selected cells formed the naive CD8 fraction, which excluded terminally differentiated effector memory CD45RA+ cells. The sample consisted of naive CD8+ T cells from PBMCs. The receptors derive from a man between 18 and 29 years old in good health. Some clones in this sample may be carry-over from other donors' samples.

About this clone: This specimen includes other DNA sequences encoding the same CDR3. The chain couples TRBV27 to TRBJ1-5; a possible D gene is TRBD1 (6 bases). Germline V gives CDR1 MNHEY, CDR2 SMNVEV (reference sequence). Between the trimmed V and J ends, which lost 3 bases and 3 bases, there was a span of 9 bases. This CDR3 region has 14 residues. The CDR3 protein is CASSFSGVNQPQHF. Here the CDR3 DNA reads TGTGCCAGCAGTTTTTCAGGGGTCAATCAGCCCCAGCATTTT.

The V and J genes are TRBV27 and TRBJ1-2, with 12 positions matching TRBD1. V was clipped by 6 bases and J by 3 bases; unmatched bases: 11. The CDR3 extends over 17 amino acids. From germline, CDR1 is MNHEY and CDR2 SMNVEV (reference sequence). CDR3 sequence: CASSPLGTGGADYGYTF. The CDR3 DNA reads TGTGCCAGCAGCCCTTTGGGGACAGGGGGCGCAGACTATGGCTACACCTTC.

V is TRBV27 and J is TRBJ2-7; no firm D call. The germline V and J ends were trimmed by 5 bases and 0 bases, with 11 bases remaining between them. CDR3 length equals 14 residues. CDR1 is MNHEY and CDR2 is SMNVEV in the germline V gene (reference sequence). The CDR3 is CASSPDISSYEQYF. CDR3 nucleotide sequence: TGTGCCAGCAGTCCCGACATAAGCTCCTACGAGCAGTACTTC.

The V and J genes are TRBV27 and TRBJ1-1, with D perhaps TRBD1 (5 bases). Between the trimmed V and J ends, which lost 4 bases and 7 bases, there was a span of 7 bases. This CDR3 spans 11 amino acids. Germline V gene lookup returns CDR1 MNHEY and CDR2 SMNVEV (reference sequence). This CDR3 reads CASSSGGEAFF. The CDR3 region has the DNA TGTGCCAGCAGTTCGGGGGGTGAAGCTTTCTTT.

A remark on this clone: In the same sample, other DNA sequences code for this CDR3. The V gene is TRBV28, the J gene TRBJ2-1; D is ambiguous. Looked up from germline, CDR1 is MDHEN and CDR2 is SYDVKM. The CDR3 loop spans 11 amino acids. Trimming pared 6 bases from V and 6 bases from J, leaving 6 bases between. CDR3 bases: TGTGCCAGCAGAAGAGGCAATGAGCAGTTCTTC. Translated, it gives CASRRGNEQFF.

This sequence joins TRBV7-6 and TRBJ2-2; 9 positions match TRBD2. Unmatched junction bases numbered 12, after V lost 5 bases and J lost 5 bases. Germline CDR1 SGHVS, CDR2 FNYEAQ. This CDR3 spans 17 amino acids. The CDR3 here is CASSVFSGREGTGELFF. CDR3 sequence (DNA): TGTGCCAGCAGCGTCTTTAGCGGGAGAGAGGGGACCGGGGAGCTGTTTTTT.

J is TRBJ2-3 and V is TRBV19; either TRBD1 or TRBD2 may fit D (6 bases each). Per the germline V gene, CDR1 is LNHDA and CDR2 is SQIVND (reference sequence). The CDR3 is 15 residues long. V shed 6 bases and J shed 3 bases, with 16 bases lying between them. DNA of the CDR3: TGTGCCAGTAGCCCGAAGGGGGGCTTGACAGATACGCAGTATTTT. Protein sequence: CASSPKGGLTDTQYF.

The genes are TRBV27 and TRBJ2-3; the D gene could be TRBD1 or TRBD2 (5 bases each). V lost 2 bases and J 2 bases, leaving 8 bases between the germline ends. CDR1 and CDR2 from the germline V gene are MNHEY and SMNVEV (reference sequence). The CDR3 runs 14 residues. The DNA of the CDR3 is TGTGCCAGCAGTTTAAGGGACGCCACAGATACGCAGTATTTT. Its protein is CASSLRDATDTQYF.

This clone came up once. The chain uses TRBV7-9 and TRBJ2-2; tentatively, D is TRBD1 (6 bases). CDR1 is SEHNR, CDR2 FQNEAQ, per germline (reference sequence). The V and J ends lost 5 bases and 5 bases respectively, with 12 bases between them. The CDR3 extends over 14 amino acids. The CDR3 here is CASSQWTVTGELFF. As DNA, the CDR3 is TGTGCCAGCAGCCAGTGGACAGTTACCGGGGAGCTGTTTTTT.

This clone was picked up one time. The chain joins TRBV9 to TRBJ1-2; D ambiguous. Germline V gene sequence: CDR1 SGDLS, CDR2 YYNGEE. This CDR3 has 16 amino acids. V was trimmed by 4 bases and J by 8 bases, leaving 24 bases between them. The CDR3 spells CASSPGAPLDPLGYTF. CDR3 nucleotide sequence: TGTGCCAGCAGCCCCGGCGCACCCCTCGATCCCCTAGGCTACACCTTC.

The rearrangement joins TRBV27 to TRBJ2-7, with TRBD2 matching over 9 bases. The CDR3 contains 16 residues. From germline, CDR1 is MNHEY and CDR2 SMNVEV (reference sequence). Losses at the gene ends were 5 bases for V and 2 bases for J; bases not matched to a gene: 10. The CDR3 nucleotides read TGTGCCAGCAGTATGATTAGCGGGAGCGGGCCCTACGAGCAGTACTTC. Its protein is CASSMISGSGPYEQYF.

The chain links TRBV6-4 to TRBJ2-7; D may correspond to TRBD1 or TRBD2 (6 bases each). This CDR3 spans 19 amino acids. Germline V gene sequence: CDR1 MRHNA, CDR2 SNTAGT. V was cut by 4 bases and J by 2 bases, with 27 bases left in between. The CDR3 loop is CASSVQGCLATLPTYEQYF. CDR3 coding DNA: TGTGCCAGCAGTGTACAGGGTTGTCTAGCGACACTCCCCACCTACGAGCAGTACTTC.

This clone is a singleton in its sample. The J gene is TRBJ1-1, the V gene TRBV7-2, with D unresolved. V was trimmed by 9 bases and J by 2 bases, leaving 16 bases between them. Germline V gene lookup returns CDR1 SGHTA and CDR2 FQGNSA. The CDR3 has 14 residues. Here the CDR3 DNA reads TGTGCCAGTTCGATCGTCGGTTTAAACACTGAAGCTTTCTTT. Translation gives CASSIVGLNTEAFF.

Details on this clone: Mismatch with germline at one junction end may stem from a read error. This sample also contains other DNA sequences that code for the same CDR3. The CDR3 DNA follows: TGTGCCAGCTCACCCGCAGACAGGGAGCCGTACTTC. Amino acids: CASSPADREPYF. The chain combines TRBV18 with TRBJ2-7, with TRBD1 matching over 7 bases. Germline V gene lookup returns CDR1 KGHSH and CDR2 LQKENI. CDR3 length: 12 residues.

V usage is TRBV29-1 and J usage is TRBJ2-5, with D unresolved. V was cut by 0 bases and J by 7 bases, with 9 bases left in between. Per germline, CDR1 SQVTM and CDR2 ANQGSEA. The CDR3 runs 12 residues. CDR3 coding DNA: TGCAGCGTTGAAGAGGTAGTAAGGACCCAGTACTTC. This codes for CSVEEVVRTQYF.

The rearrangement links TRBV5-1 to TRBJ2-5; D call uncertain. Looked up from germline, CDR1 is SGHRS and CDR2 is YFSETQ. The CDR3 runs to 13 residues. V gave up 5 bases and J gave up 0 bases, with 8 bases separating them. DNA for the CDR3: TGCGCCAGCAGGGTTGCAGACCAAGAGACCCAGTACTTC. It codes for CASRVADQETQYF. Drawing the rest from reference TRBV5-1 and TRBJ2-5, the complete variable domain is KAGVTQTPRYLIKTRGQQVTLSCSPISGHRSVSWYQQTPGQGLQFLFEYFSETQRNKGNFPGRFSGRQFSNSRSEMNVSTLELGDSALYLCASRVADQETQYFGPGTRLLVL.

The V call is TRBV11-2, the J call TRBJ2-2; D assignment may be TRBD1 or TRBD2 (5 bases each). The length of the CDR3 is 16 residues. The V end was cut by 5 bases, the J end by 7 bases, with 20 bases between. Germline V gene data show CDR1 as SGHAT and CDR2 as FQNNGV. The CDR3 coding sequence is TGTGCCAGCAGCCCCCCCGGGACCACCGTTGGCGGGGAGCTGTTTTTT. Translated, it gives CASSPPGTTVGGELFF.

As to this clone: Other DNA sequences from this sample encode an identical CDR3 as well. The chain uses TRBV27 and TRBJ2-2; D ambiguous. The germline V and J ends were trimmed by 8 bases and 1 base, with 8 bases remaining between them. The germline gives CDR1 MNHEY, CDR2 SMNVEV (reference sequence). This CDR3 has 13 amino acids. CDR3 region: CASSILNTGELFF. The CDR3, as DNA: TGTGCCAGCTCTATTTTGAACACCGGGGAGCTGTTTTTT.

The chain links TRBV19 to TRBJ1-2; the D is unclear. Trimming removed 5 bases from V and 5 bases from J, with 6 bases in between. CDR3 length: 11 residues. Germline CDR1 is LNHDA and CDR2 is SQIVND (reference sequence). The CDR3 region has the DNA TGTGCCAGTAGTTCTTCGTATGGCTACACCTTC. Protein: CASSSSYGYTF.

This chain links TRBV7-9 with TRBJ2-7; D might be TRBD1 (6 bases). The V and J ends lost 0 bases and 3 bases respectively, with 15 bases between them. The CDR3 runs 16 residues. The germline V gene encodes CDR1 SEHNR and CDR2 FQNEAQ (reference sequence). Written as DNA, the CDR3 is TGTGCCAGCAGCTTAGCGAGGACAGCCGAGCTCTACGAGCAGTACTTC. It is translated as CASSLARTAELYEQYF. Full variable domain (missing parts from reference TRBV7-9 and TRBJ2-7): DTGVSQNPRHKITKRGQNVTFRCDPISEHNRLYWYRQTLGQGPEFLTYFQNEAQLEKSRLLSDRFSAERPKGSFSTLEIQRTEQGDSAMYLCASSLARTAELYEQYFGPGTRLTVT.

The V and J genes are TRBV7-8 and TRBJ2-5; TRBD2 is a possible D gene (5 bases). Germline-derived CDR1 and CDR2 are SGHVS and FQNEAQ. Trimming took 5 bases from V and 5 from J, leaving 15 bases between them. The CDR3 totals 14 residues. CDR3 bases: TGTGCCAGCAGCAAAACTAGGGCGCGCGAGACCCAGTACTTC. This gives the protein CASSKTRARETQYF. Full variable domain (missing parts from reference TRBV7-8 and TRBJ2-5): GAGVSQSPRYKVAKRGQDVALRCDPISGHVSLFWYQQALGQGPEFLTYFQNEAQLDKSGLPSDRFFAERPEGSVSTLKIQRTQQEDSAVYLCASSKTRARETQYFGPGTRLLVL.

The chain combines TRBV19 with TRBJ2-5; 9 nucleotides line up with TRBD2. Germline CDR1 reads LNHDA; CDR2 reads SQIVND (reference sequence). V was pared by 9 bases and J by 5 bases, with 7 bases of the junction left unmatched. The length of the CDR3 is 13 residues. In DNA form, the CDR3 reads TGTGCCAGCCGGGCTAGCGGGATGGAGACCCAGTACTTC. Translation: CASRASGMETQYF.

This clone appeared once. The chain links TRBV11-2 to TRBJ2-5; 8 positions agree with TRBD2. There are 17 residues in the CDR3. J lost 2 bases, V lost 3 bases, and 11 bases had no gene match. The V gene's germline CDR1 is SGHAT and CDR2 FQNNGV. The CDR3 nucleotides read TGTGCCAGCAGCTTGGGGGTGGGGACTAGAAAACAAGAGACCCAGTACTTC. Translation: CASSLGVGTRKQETQYF.

Here the CDR3 reads CASSSDGFQQFF. CDR3 DNA: TGTGCCAGCAGCTCGGACGGTTTTCAGCAGTTCTTC. V and J are TRBV7-9 and TRBJ2-1; D gene uncertain. Germline-derived CDR1 and CDR2 are SEHNR and FQNEAQ (reference sequence). This CDR3 contains 12 residues. V was shortened by 4 bases and J by 11 bases, with 12 bases between the two germline ends.

The V gene is TRBV27, the J gene TRBJ1-5; D is possibly TRBD1 (5 bases). There are 14 residues in the CDR3. Trimming removed 3 bases from V and 5 bases from J, with 11 bases in between. CDR1 and CDR2 (germline): MNHEY, SMNVEV (reference sequence). CDR3 in amino acids: CASSLTADYQPQHF. The CDR3 DNA reads TGTGCCAGCAGTTTGACAGCGGATTATCAGCCCCAGCATTTT.

The gene calls are TRBV7-8 and TRBJ2-5; 8 bases map to TRBD1. Germline V lookup: CDR1 SGHVS, CDR2 FQNEAQ. The CDR3 runs to 22 residues. V shed 5 bases and J 1 base; nucleotides not matched to a gene: 27. The CDR3 region is CASSHGYWASTGVNEGQETQYF. The CDR3 bases are TGTGCCAGCAGCCATGGTTATTGGGCGTCGACAGGGGTGAATGAGGGCCAAGAGACCCAGTACTTC.

This clone was observed a few times. The rearrangement links TRBV4-1 to TRBJ1-1; tentative D call: TRBD1 (5 bases). This CDR3 has 15 amino acids. The V end was cut by 1 base, the J end by 5 bases, with 14 bases between. Per the germline V gene, CDR1 is MGHRA and CDR2 is YSYEKL. The CDR3 loop is CASSQGPQGGTEAFF. The CDR3 region has the DNA TGCGCCAGCAGCCAAGGCCCCCAGGGAGGGACTGAAGCTTTCTTT.